One sample yielded the 32 T cell receptor beta chains listed below, sequenced in a study of T cell repertoires in ileal Crohn's disease. Produced via immunoSEQ multiplex PCR; TCRdb's table is partial and in-frame only. This table holds 6,400 or so clones, about 83% found once. The specimen was ileal tissue. The receptors stem from an adult with Crohn's disease.

The chain is built from TRBV19 and TRBJ2-7; 10 positions agree with TRBD2. The ends lost 3 bases at V and 0 bases at J; junction bases unmatched: 5. The CDR3 consists of 16 residues. CDR1 and CDR2 (germline): LNHDA, SQIVND (reference sequence). This CDR3 is CASSISLAGFSYEQYF. CDR3 bases: TGTGCCAGTAGTATCTCACTAGCGGGATTCTCCTACGAGCAGTACTTC.

V gene TRBV9 combines with J gene TRBJ1-3; 8 positions agree with TRBD1. Germline CDR1 is SGDLS and CDR2 is YYNGEE. The CDR3 totals 17 residues. The V gene end was trimmed by 7 bases and the J gene end by 0 bases; junction bases not matched to a gene: 12. CDR3 region: CASSRIGTGDSGNTIYF. In DNA, the CDR3 is TGTGCCAGCTCCCGGATCGGGACAGGCGACTCTGGAAACACCATATATTTT.

The sample holds a few counts of this clone. Other nucleotide sequences in the sample specify the same CDR3. The V and J genes are TRBV9 and TRBJ2-7; 11 bases are shared with TRBD1. CDR1 is SGDLS and CDR2 is YYNGEE in the germline V gene. The CDR3 consists of 13 residues. Trimming took 5 bases from V and 4 from J; bases not matched to a gene: 2. The CDR3 here is CASSGQGAYEQYF. DNA of the CDR3: TGTGCCAGCAGTGGACAGGGGGCTTACGAGCAGTACTTC.

This clone occurred once. The V and J genes are TRBV7-8 and TRBJ2-1; 8 positions match TRBD2. CDR1 is SGHVS, CDR2 FQNEAQ, per germline. V lost 3 bases to trimming and J lost 0 bases; unmatched junction nucleotides: 4. The CDR3 loop spans 16 amino acids. The CDR3 sequence is CASSFREGVSYNEQFF. CDR3 DNA sequence: TGTGCCAGCAGCTTTCGGGAGGGAGTCTCCTACAATGAGCAGTTCTTC.

This chain uses TRBV4-1 with TRBJ1-3; 7 nucleotides match TRBD1. Per the germline V gene, CDR1 is MGHRA and CDR2 is YSYEKL. V shed 0 bases, J shed 2 bases, and the junction held 1 base outside the gene matches. This CDR3 comprises 15 residues. In DNA form, the CDR3 reads TGCGCCAGCAGCCAAGAAGACAGGGCTGGAAACACCATATATTTT. This codes for CASSQEDRAGNTIYF.

In the case of this clone: Other nucleotide sequences from this sample produce the same CDR3. The gene calls are TRBV28 and TRBJ1-5; the match to TRBD1 covers 9 bases. Germline CDR1 is MDHEN and CDR2 is SYDVKM. V gave up 6 bases and J gave up 7 bases; unmatched junction bases: 7. The CDR3 is 14 residues long. DNA of the CDR3: TGTGCCAGCAGCAGGACAGGGGTGAGGCAGCCCCAGCATTTT. Protein sequence: CASSRTGVRQPQHF.

The chain has TRBV6-1 and TRBJ2-7, with TRBD1 matching 9 bases. The germline V gene encodes CDR1 MNHNS and CDR2 SASEGT. This CDR3 spans 15 amino acids. J gave up 6 bases and V 3 bases, and 9 bases lay outside the gene matches. CDR3 in DNA: TGTGCCAGCAGTGACGAGGGACAGGGAGTAATCGAGCAGTACTTC. Translated: CASSDEGQGVIEQYF.

Only one count was recorded for this clone. V usage is TRBV29-1 and J usage is TRBJ2-7; 14 nucleotides align to TRBD2. This CDR3 has 17 amino acids. V was pared by 7 bases and J by 3 bases, with 14 bases of the junction left unmatched. CDR1 is SQVTM, CDR2 ANQGSEA, per germline. The DNA of the CDR3 is TGCAGCGCAGAAGGGACTAGCGGGAGAGGGGGCCGCTACGAGCAGTACTTC. Translation gives CSAEGTSGRGGRYEQYF.

This CDR3 reads CASSLDSGSPLHF. The CDR3 coding sequence is TGTGCCAGCAGCTTGGACAGCGGTTCACCCCTCCACTTT. J is TRBJ1-6 and V is TRBV5-4; D ambiguous. Germline V gene sequence: CDR1 SGHNT, CDR2 YYREEE (reference sequence). The V end was cut by 0 bases, the J end by 9 bases, with 7 bases between. The CDR3 contains 13 residues.

This chain links TRBV2 with TRBJ1-4; 11 nucleotides line up with TRBD1. The CDR3 extends over 16 amino acids. V trimming: 7 bases; J trimming: 5 bases; junction bases outside the gene matches: 9. CDR1 and CDR2 from the germline V gene are SNHLY and FYNNEI. CDR3 DNA sequence: TGTGCCAGCATACGGGACAGGGGGTGGGAGAATGAAAAACTGTTTTTT. Amino acids: CASIRDRGWENEKLFF.

The gene calls are TRBV14 and TRBJ2-1, with D unclear. Germline V lookup: CDR1 SGHDN, CDR2 FVKESK. The V gene lost 3 bases and the J gene lost 4 bases, with 7 bases spanning the gap. The CDR3 runs to 13 residues. The CDR3 loop reads CASSQNWYNEQFF. DNA for the CDR3: TGTGCCAGCAGCCAGAACTGGTACAATGAGCAGTTCTTC. Variable domain in full (rest from reference TRBV14 and TRBJ2-1): EAGVTQFPSHSVIEKGQTVTLRCDPISGHDNLYWYRRVMGKEIKFLLHFVKESKQDESGMPNNRFLAERTGGTYSTLKVQPAELEDSGVYFCASSQNWYNEQFFGPGTRLTVL.

The chain couples TRBV5-1 to TRBJ1-2, with TRBD1 as a possible D gene (6 bases). V lost 4 bases to trimming and J lost 4 bases, with 23 bases between them. The CDR3 is made up of 17 amino acids. Germline assignment: CDR1 SGHRS and CDR2 YFSETQ. CDR3 sequence (DNA): TGCGCCAGCAGCACCCTCCGGCAGGGGAAGGCGGGCTATGGCTACACCTTC. It specifies CASSTLRQGKAGYGYTF.

This clone was counted between two and nine times. V gene TRBV18 combines with J gene TRBJ1-1; D is perhaps TRBD1 (5 bases). CDR1 and CDR2 from the germline V gene are KGHSH and LQKENI. Deletions cut 6 bases from V and 7 bases from J, with 15 bases between. CDR3 size: 13 residues. CDR3 amino acids: CASSRTNDNEAFF. In DNA, the CDR3 is TGTGCCAGCTCTAGGACAAATGATAATGAAGCTTTCTTT.

The CDR3 region is CASSTGTSGTTGELFF. The CDR3 nucleotides are TGTGCCAGCAGCACTGGGACTAGCGGGACTACCGGGGAGCTGTTTTTT. The V call is TRBV5-4, the J call TRBJ2-2; 13 bases match TRBD2. The V gene end was trimmed by 4 bases and the J gene end by 5 bases; junction bases not matched to a gene: 5. The germline CDR1 and CDR2 sequences are SGHNT and YYREEE (reference sequence). The CDR3 loop spans 16 amino acids. Drawing the rest from reference TRBV5-4 and TRBJ2-2, the complete variable domain is ETGVTQSPTHLIKTRGQQVTLRCSSQSGHNTVSWYQQALGQGPQFIFQYYREEENGRGNFPPRFSGLQFPNYSSELNVNALELDDSALYLCASSTGTSGTTGELFFGEGSRLTVL.

The J gene is TRBJ1-5, the V gene TRBV27; D is uncertain. The germline V gene encodes CDR1 MNHEY and CDR2 SMNVEV (reference sequence). CDR3 size: 13 residues. Trimming left V 4 bases short and J 6 bases short, with 10 bases between. The CDR3: CASSSVISQPQHF. The DNA of the CDR3 is TGTGCCAGCAGTTCCGTGATCAGTCAGCCCCAGCATTTT.

This clone has more than one count but fewer than ten. The CDR3 protein is CAISVSGKNQPQHF. For the CDR3, the DNA is TGTGCCATCAGTGTATCAGGGAAGAATCAGCCCCAGCATTTT. The genes are TRBV10-3 and TRBJ1-5; tentative D call: TRBD1 (5 bases). Between the trimmed V and J ends, which lost 4 bases and 4 bases, there was a span of 11 bases. The CDR3 runs to 14 residues. Germline lookup yields CDR1 ENHRY and CDR2 SYGVKD.

A note on this clone: The same CDR3 is also encoded by other DNA sequences in this sample. This rearrangement joins TRBV2 to TRBJ2-3; 11 positions agree with TRBD2. The CDR3 covers 15 residues. J gave up 0 bases and V 4 bases, and 0 bases lay outside the gene matches. Germline V CDR1 and CDR2: SNHLY, FYNNEI. The CDR3: CASSGLAGSTDTQYF. CDR3 nucleotides: TGTGCCAGCAGTGGACTAGCGGGGAGCACAGATACGCAGTATTTT.

This clone appeared once. The J gene is TRBJ1-2, the V gene TRBV6-5; 7 nucleotides match TRBD1. The CDR3 totals 13 residues. With 4 bases clipped from V and 9 bases from J, the junction kept 8 bases outside the gene matches. From germline, CDR1 is MNHEY and CDR2 SVGAGI. The CDR3 nucleotides are TGTGCCAGCAGTTGGACAGGTTTGGGAAGCTACACCTTC. Encoded protein: CASSWTGLGSYTF.

The rearrangement links TRBV28 to TRBJ2-1; perhaps TRBD2 as D (5 bases). The germline CDR1 and CDR2 sequences are MDHEN and SYDVKM. V gave up 2 bases and J gave up 7 bases, with 15 bases separating them. The CDR3 has 15 residues. In DNA, the CDR3 is TGTGCCAGCAGTTTACCGTCTAGCCCGGCGAATGAGCAGTTCTTC. It is translated as CASSLPSSPANEQFF.

This CDR3 reads CSVVVSSGANVLTF. In DNA form, the CDR3 reads TGCAGCGTTGTGGTCAGCTCTGGGGCCAACGTCCTGACTTTC. The V call is TRBV29-1, the J call TRBJ2-6; D remains ambiguous. V lost 4 bases and J lost 0, with 7 bases in between. This CDR3 is built from 14 residues. Per germline, CDR1 SQVTM and CDR2 ANQGSEA.

The CDR3 DNA reads TGTGCCAGCAGCTTAGATCGGACTAGCGGGAGGTCCTACGAGCAGTACTTC. Translated: CASSLDRTSGRSYEQYF. The rearrangement uses TRBV11-2 and TRBJ2-7, with TRBD2 identical over 14 bases. CDR1 is SGHAT, CDR2 FQNNGV, per germline. The CDR3 sequence is 17 residues long. Trimming took 0 bases from V and 1 from J; bases not matched to a gene: 2.

This chain links TRBV4-3 with TRBJ1-5, with D unclear. This CDR3 has 15 residues. Per germline, CDR1 LGHNA and CDR2 YSLEER. Trimming shortened V by 4 bases and J by 2 bases, and 12 bases separated the two germline ends. CDR3 coding DNA: TGCGCCAGCAGCCCAAATCCGGGTGGCAATCAGCCCCAGCATTTT. This gives the protein CASSPNPGGNQPQHF.

The chain employs TRBV2 and TRBJ1-3; D not certain. Trimming stripped 5 bases from V and 3 bases from J, with 17 bases between. The CDR3 length is 16 residues. CDR1 and CDR2 from the germline V gene are SNHLY and FYNNEI. The CDR3 loop reads CASSWGGGTSGNTIYF. As DNA, the CDR3 is TGTGCCAGCAGTTGGGGTGGTGGCACTAGTGGAAACACCATATATTTT.

V and J are TRBV28 and TRBJ1-5; no firm D call. The CDR3 contains 17 residues. Trimming left V 4 bases short and J 0 bases short, with 16 bases between. CDR1 and CDR2 from the germline V gene are MDHEN and SYDVKM. For the CDR3, the DNA is TGTGCCAGCAGTTCCTCGGGAACGGGCTATAGCAATCAGCCCCAGCATTTT. This codes for CASSSSGTGYSNQPQHF.

The V and J genes are TRBV28 and TRBJ1-2, with D possibly being TRBD1 (6 bases). This CDR3 contains 11 residues. In germline, CDR1 is MDHEN, CDR2 SYDVKM. Trimming left V 4 bases short and J 7 bases short, with 7 bases between. CDR3 coding DNA: TGTGCCAGCAGTTACAGGGCTGGCTACACCTTC. The encoded protein is CASSYRAGYTF.

This rearrangement joins TRBV6-5 to TRBJ1-1; D is uncertain. V was cut by 5 bases and J by 7 bases, with 8 bases left in between. Per germline, CDR1 MNHEY and CDR2 SVGAGI. CDR3 size: 11 residues. The CDR3 loop is CASSSIGEAFF. In DNA form, the CDR3 reads TGTGCCAGCAGTAGCATTGGTGAAGCTTTCTTT.

This clone has just one count. The chain employs TRBV12-5 and TRBJ1-1; D gene ambiguous. This CDR3 region has 15 residues. CDR1 LGHNT and CDR2 FRNRAP come from the germline V gene. V was trimmed by 5 bases and J by 4 bases, leaving 17 bases between them. The CDR3 region has the DNA TGTGCTAGTGGTCTTGAGGGTGCGGTGGCCACTGAAGCTTTCTTT. This encodes CASGLEGAVATEAFF. The whole variable domain, filled in from reference TRBV12-5 and TRBJ1-1, reads DARVTQTPRHKVTEMGQEVTMRCQPILGHNTVFWYRQTMMQGLELLAYFRNRAPLDDSGMPKDRFSAEMPDATLATLKIQPSEPRDSAVYFCASGLEGAVATEAFFGQGTRLTVV.

The V gene is TRBV28, the J gene TRBJ2-7; possible D gene TRBD1, 6 bases. Germline V gene lookup returns CDR1 MDHEN and CDR2 SYDVKM. The CDR3 is 12 residues long. This CDR3 reads CGVQGGTYEQYF. As DNA, the CDR3 is TGTGGGGTACAGGGTGGGACCTACGAGCAGTACTTC. Filled out from reference TRBV28 and TRBJ2-7, the complete variable domain reads DVKVTQSSRYLVKRTGEKVFLECVQDMDHENMFWYRQDPGLGLRLIYFSYDVKMKEKGDIPEGYSVSREKKERFSLILESASTNQTSMYLCGVQGGTYEQYFGPGTRLTVT.

This sequence joins TRBV30 and TRBJ2-2; D possibly corresponds to TRBD1 (6 bases). Germline V gene lookup returns CDR1 GTSNPN and CDR2 SVGIG (reference sequence). This CDR3 is 13 amino acids long. Trimming cost V 4 bases and J 6 bases, with 12 bases left between them. This chain's CDR3 is CAWIHKGAGELFF. Here the CDR3 DNA reads TGTGCCTGGATACATAAGGGGGCCGGGGAGCTGTTTTTT. The full variable domain, in which reference TRBV30 and TRBJ2-2 provide the parts outside the CDR3, is SQTIHQWPATLVQPVGSPLSLECTVEGTSNPNLYWYRQAAGRGLQLLFYSVGIGQISSEVPQNLSASRPQDRQFILSSKKLLLSDSGFYLCAWIHKGAGELFFGEGSRLTVL.

The chain links TRBV6-1 to TRBJ2-1; 11 nucleotides align to TRBD2. J was trimmed by 7 bases and V by 6 bases; bases with no gene match: 5. The CDR3 runs 14 residues. The V gene's germline CDR1 is MNHNS and CDR2 SASEGT. The CDR3 nucleotides read TGTGCCAGCAGCGTAGCGGGAGGGCCTAATGAGCAGTTCTTC. This sequence encodes CASSVAGGPNEQFF.

The CDR3 sequence: CSALDSTEAFF. The CDR3 DNA sequence: TGCAGTGCTCTGGACAGTACTGAAGCTTTCTTT. This chain uses TRBV20-1 with TRBJ1-1; weak D call: TRBD1 (6 bases). The CDR3 sequence is 11 residues long. V was shortened by 5 bases and J by 5 bases, with 9 bases between the two germline ends. Germline V gene data show CDR1 as DFQATT and CDR2 as SNEGSKA (reference sequence).

The chain links TRBV18 to TRBJ2-7; D unclear. In germline, CDR1 is KGHSH, CDR2 LQKENI. This CDR3 region has 12 residues. The V and J ends lost 3 bases and 0 bases respectively, with 3 bases between them. The CDR3 here is CASSPSSYEQYF. CDR3 sequence (DNA): TGTGCCAGCTCACCTAGCTCCTACGAGCAGTACTTC. Filled out from reference TRBV18 and TRBJ2-7, the complete variable domain reads NAGVMQNPRHLVRRRGQEARLRCSPMKGHSHVYWYRQLPEEGLKFMVYLQKENIIDESGMPKERFSAEFPKEGPSILRIQQVVRGDSAAYFCASSPSSYEQYFGPGTRLTVT.